This T cell receptor (beta chain) stems from a study of blood T cells in healthy people across ages. This clonotype appeared a few times. Antigen unknown. General study results and limits: Across the age range, TCR beta diversity per million T cells fell in a roughly linear way.

This CDR3 has 15 amino acids. Trimming left V 6 bases short and J 4 bases short, with 18 bases between. CDR1 and CDR2 (germline): SGHTA, FQGNSA. The authors ran a second PCR of about 6 to 11 cycles using a sample-barcoded 5' primer and a J-beta primer mix. One entry per CDR3 protein, called by TCRdb with MiXCR from the 5' RACE reads. The table includes more than 750,000 distinct CDR3 sequences, 25% to 35% detected once. A further study also used this sample, focusing on T cells of mothers and their children. From that study: The sample comes from eight to ten healthy Caucasian donors: mothers and children.

The sample taken for sequencing was blood. This sequence was found in a woman aged 40 to 55 in good health. This rearrangement joins TRBV7-2 to TRBJ1-2; TRBD1 is a possible D gene (6 bases). CDR3 bases: TGTGCCAGCAGTTCCAAGGGGGGGACAACCTATGGCTACACCTTC. This codes for CASSSKGGTTYGYTF.